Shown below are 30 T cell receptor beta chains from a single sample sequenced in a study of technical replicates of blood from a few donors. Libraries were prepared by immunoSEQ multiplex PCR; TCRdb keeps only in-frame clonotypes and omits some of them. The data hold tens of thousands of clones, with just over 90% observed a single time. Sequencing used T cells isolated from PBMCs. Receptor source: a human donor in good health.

Written as DNA, the CDR3 is TGTGCCAGCAGTCCTCCGGGACTCACCGGGGAGCTGTTTTTT. Encoded protein: CASSPPGLTGELFF. This rearrangement joins TRBV6-5 to TRBJ2-2, with D possibly being TRBD2 (6 bases). V dropped 5 bases and J dropped 4 bases, with 11 bases sitting between them. Germline CDR1 is MNHEY and CDR2 is SVGAGI. CDR3 length: 14 residues.

CDR3 bases: TGTGCTAGTGGTTTGGTACTTCGAGATCCTAACTATGGCTACACCTTC. Its protein is CASGLVLRDPNYGYTF. The chain joins TRBV12-5 to TRBJ1-2; D gene uncertain. This CDR3 region has 16 residues. CDR1 and CDR2 (germline): LGHNT, FRNRAP. V gave up 0 bases and J gave up 0 bases, with 11 bases separating them.

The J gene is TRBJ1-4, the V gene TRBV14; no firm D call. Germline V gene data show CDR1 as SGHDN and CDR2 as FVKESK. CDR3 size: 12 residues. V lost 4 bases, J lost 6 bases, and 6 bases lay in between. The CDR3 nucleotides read TGTGCCAGCAGCCTCCTCGATGAAAAACTGTTTTTT. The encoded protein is CASSLLDEKLFF.

The CDR3 nucleotides read TGTGCCAGCAGCTTAGCGGGCCTTGCAGGGGGCAACGAGCAGTACTTC. This gives the protein CASSLAGLAGGNEQYF. The V call is TRBV7-2, the J call TRBJ2-7, with 8 bases lining up with TRBD1. Germline CDR1 is SGHTA and CDR2 is FQGNSA. CDR3 length: 16 residues. J gave up 5 bases and V 0 bases, and 9 bases lay outside the gene matches.

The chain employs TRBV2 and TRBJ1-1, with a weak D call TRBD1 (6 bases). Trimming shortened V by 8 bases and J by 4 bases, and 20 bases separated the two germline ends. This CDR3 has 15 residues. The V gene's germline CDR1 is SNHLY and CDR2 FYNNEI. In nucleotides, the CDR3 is TGTGCCAGCTTCGTAGGAGGGAGGGGGGGCACTGAAGCTTTCTTT. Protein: CASFVGGRGGTEAFF.

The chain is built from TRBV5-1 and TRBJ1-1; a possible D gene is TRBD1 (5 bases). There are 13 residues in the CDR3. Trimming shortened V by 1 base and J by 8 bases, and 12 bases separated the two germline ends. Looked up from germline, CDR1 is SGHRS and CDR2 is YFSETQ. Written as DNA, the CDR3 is TGCGCCAGCAGCTTGAGCTCAGGGAAAGAAGCTTTCTTT. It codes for CASSLSSGKEAFF.

The CDR3 here is CASSFAGADEKLFF. The CDR3 DNA sequence: TGTGCCAGCAGCTTTGCGGGGGCGGACGAAAAACTGTTTTTT. The chain links TRBV7-9 to TRBJ1-4; D might be TRBD1 (6 bases). The germline V gene has CDR1 SEHNR and CDR2 FQNEAQ (reference sequence). The CDR3 contains 14 residues. The V and J ends lost 3 bases and 8 bases respectively, with 13 bases between them.

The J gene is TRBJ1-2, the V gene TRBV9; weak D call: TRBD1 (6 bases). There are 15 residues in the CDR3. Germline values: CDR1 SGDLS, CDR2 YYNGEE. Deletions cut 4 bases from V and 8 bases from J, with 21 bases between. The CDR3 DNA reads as TGTGCCAGCAGCTCTCGACCGAATACAGGGAGCGGCTACACCTTC. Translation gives CASSSRPNTGSGYTF. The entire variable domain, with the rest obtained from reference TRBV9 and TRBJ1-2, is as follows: DSGVTQTPKHLITATGQRVTLRCSPRSGDLSVYWYQQSLDQGLQFLIQYYNGEERAKGNILERFSAQQFPDLHSELNLSSLELGDSALYFCASSSRPNTGSGYTFGSGTRLTVV.

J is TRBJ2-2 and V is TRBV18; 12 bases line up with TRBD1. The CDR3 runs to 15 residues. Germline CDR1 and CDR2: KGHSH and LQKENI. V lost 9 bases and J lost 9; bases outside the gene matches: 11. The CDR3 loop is CASELPGQGARELFF. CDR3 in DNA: TGTGCCAGTGAACTCCCGGGACAGGGGGCAAGGGAGCTGTTTTTT.

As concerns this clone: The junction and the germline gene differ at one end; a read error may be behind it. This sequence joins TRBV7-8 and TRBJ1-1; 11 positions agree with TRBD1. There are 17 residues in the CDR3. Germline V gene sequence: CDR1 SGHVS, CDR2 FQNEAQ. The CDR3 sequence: CASSIAGQGVVRTEAFF. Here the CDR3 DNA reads TGTGCCAGCAGCATAGCGGGACAGGGGGTCGTTAGGACTGAAGCTTTCTTT.

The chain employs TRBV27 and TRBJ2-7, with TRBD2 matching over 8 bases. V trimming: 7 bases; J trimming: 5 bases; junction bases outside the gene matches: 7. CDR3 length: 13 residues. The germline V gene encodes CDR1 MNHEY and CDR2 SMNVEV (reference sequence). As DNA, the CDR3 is TGTGCCAGCACGGGAGGGGCCGGGGACGAGCAGTACTTC. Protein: CASTGGAGDEQYF.

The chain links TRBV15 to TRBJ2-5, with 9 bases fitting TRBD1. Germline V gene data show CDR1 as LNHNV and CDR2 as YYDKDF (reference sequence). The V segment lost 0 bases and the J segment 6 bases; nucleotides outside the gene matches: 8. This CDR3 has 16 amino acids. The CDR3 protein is CATSRDPGQGRKTQYF. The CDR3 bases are TGTGCCACCAGCAGAGATCCGGGACAGGGTAGGAAGACCCAGTACTTC.

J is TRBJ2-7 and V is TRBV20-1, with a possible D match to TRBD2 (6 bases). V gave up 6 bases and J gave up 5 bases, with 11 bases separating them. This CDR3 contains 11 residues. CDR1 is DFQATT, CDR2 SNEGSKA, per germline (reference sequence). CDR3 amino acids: CSAHGGNEQYF. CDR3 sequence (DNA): TGCAGTGCCCACGGGGGTAACGAGCAGTACTTC.

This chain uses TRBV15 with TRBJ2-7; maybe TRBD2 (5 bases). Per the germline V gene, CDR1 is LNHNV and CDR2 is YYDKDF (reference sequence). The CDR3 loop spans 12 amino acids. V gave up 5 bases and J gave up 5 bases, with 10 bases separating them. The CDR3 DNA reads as TGTGCCACCAGCGTGACGGGGAACGAGCAGTACTTC. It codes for CATSVTGNEQYF.

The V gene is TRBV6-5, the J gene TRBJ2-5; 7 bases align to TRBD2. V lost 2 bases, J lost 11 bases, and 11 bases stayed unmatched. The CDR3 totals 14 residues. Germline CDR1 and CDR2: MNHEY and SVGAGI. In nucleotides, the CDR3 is TGTGCCAGCAGTTACCGGGACTATCTAGGACTACAGTACTTC. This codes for CASSYRDYLGLQYF.

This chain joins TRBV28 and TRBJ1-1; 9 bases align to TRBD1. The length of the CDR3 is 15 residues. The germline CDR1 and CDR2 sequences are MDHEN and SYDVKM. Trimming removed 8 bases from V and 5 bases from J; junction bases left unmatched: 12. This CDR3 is CASDTGGGGWTEAFF. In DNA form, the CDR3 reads TGTGCCAGCGATACAGGGGGCGGGGGTTGGACTGAAGCTTTCTTT.

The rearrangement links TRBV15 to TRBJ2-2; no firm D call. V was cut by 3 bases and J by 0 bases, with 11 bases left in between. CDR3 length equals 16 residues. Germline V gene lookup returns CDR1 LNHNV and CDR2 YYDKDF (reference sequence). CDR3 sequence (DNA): TGTGCCACCAGCAGTAGGAGCATATCGAACACCGGGGAGCTGTTTTTT. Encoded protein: CATSSRSISNTGELFF.

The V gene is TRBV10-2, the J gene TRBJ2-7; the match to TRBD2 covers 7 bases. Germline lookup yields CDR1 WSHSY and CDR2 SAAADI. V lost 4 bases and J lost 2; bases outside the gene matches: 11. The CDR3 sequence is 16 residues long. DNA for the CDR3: TGCGCCAGCAGTGCGCCACTAGCGAAAGCTACCTACGAGCAGTACTTC. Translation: CASSAPLAKATYEQYF.

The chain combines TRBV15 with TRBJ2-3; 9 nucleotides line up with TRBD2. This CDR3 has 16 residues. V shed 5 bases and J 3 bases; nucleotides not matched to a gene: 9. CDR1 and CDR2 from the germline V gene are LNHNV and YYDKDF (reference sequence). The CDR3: CATSPSGAGGTDTQYF. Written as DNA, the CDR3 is TGTGCCACCAGCCCCTCAGGAGCGGGAGGAACAGATACGCAGTATTTT.

The CDR3 coding sequence is TGTGCCATCAGTGATAAGCGGGTAGCAGATACGCAGTATTTT. Residues: CAISDKRVADTQYF. The chain recombines TRBV10-3 with TRBJ2-3, with D perhaps matching TRBD2 (6 bases). Germline lookup yields CDR1 ENHRY and CDR2 SYGVKD. This CDR3 is built from 14 residues. Deletions cut 3 bases from V and 4 bases from J, with 11 bases between.

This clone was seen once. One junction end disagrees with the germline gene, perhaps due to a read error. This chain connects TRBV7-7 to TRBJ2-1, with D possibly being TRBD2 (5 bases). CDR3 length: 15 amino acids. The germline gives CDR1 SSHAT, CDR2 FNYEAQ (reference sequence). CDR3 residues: CASSLESGRYNEQFF. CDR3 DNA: TGTGCTAGCAGCTTAGAGAGCGGACGCTACAATGAGCAGTTCTTC.

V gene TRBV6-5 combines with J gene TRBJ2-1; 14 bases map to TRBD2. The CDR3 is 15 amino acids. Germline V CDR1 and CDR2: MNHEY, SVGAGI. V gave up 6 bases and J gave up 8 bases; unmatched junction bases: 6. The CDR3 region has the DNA TGTGCCAGCAGGTCTGAGACTAGCGGGAGGGATGAGCAGTTCTTC. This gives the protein CASRSETSGRDEQFF.

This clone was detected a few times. CDR3 nucleotides: TGCGCCAGCAGCTATGGGAGCGAGAACACTGAAGCTTTCTTT. Amino acid sequence: CASSYGSENTEAFF. The rearrangement links TRBV5-1 to TRBJ1-1, with D unresolved. Trimming shortened V by 3 bases and J by 1 base, and 10 bases separated the two germline ends. The CDR3 has 14 amino acids. Germline V gives CDR1 SGHRS, CDR2 YFSETQ.

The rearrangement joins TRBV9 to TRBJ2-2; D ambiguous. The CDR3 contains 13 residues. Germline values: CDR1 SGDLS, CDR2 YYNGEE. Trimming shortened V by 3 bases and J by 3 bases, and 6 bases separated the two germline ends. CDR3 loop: CASSASDTGELFF. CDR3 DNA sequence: TGTGCCAGCAGCGCGAGTGACACCGGGGAGCTGTTTTTT.

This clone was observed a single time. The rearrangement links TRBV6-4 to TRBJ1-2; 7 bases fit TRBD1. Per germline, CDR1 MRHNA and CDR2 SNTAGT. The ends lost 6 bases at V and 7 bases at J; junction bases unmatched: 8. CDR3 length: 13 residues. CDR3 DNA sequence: TGTGCCAGCAGCGCGACAGGGTCGGGTGGCTACACCTTC. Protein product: CASSATGSGGYTF.

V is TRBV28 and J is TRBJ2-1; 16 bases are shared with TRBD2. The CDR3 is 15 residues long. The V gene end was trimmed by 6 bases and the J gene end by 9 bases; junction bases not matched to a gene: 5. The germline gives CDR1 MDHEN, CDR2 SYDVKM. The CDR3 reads CASSPGLAGGGEQFF. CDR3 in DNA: TGTGCCAGCAGCCCGGGACTAGCGGGAGGGGGTGAGCAGTTCTTC.

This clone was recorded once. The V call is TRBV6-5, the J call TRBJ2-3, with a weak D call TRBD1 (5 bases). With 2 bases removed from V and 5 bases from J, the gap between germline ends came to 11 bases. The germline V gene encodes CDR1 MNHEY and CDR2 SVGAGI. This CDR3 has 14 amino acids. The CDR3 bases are TGTGCCAGCAGTTACAGGGGCCCGGGAGATACGCAGTATTTT. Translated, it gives CASSYRGPGDTQYF.

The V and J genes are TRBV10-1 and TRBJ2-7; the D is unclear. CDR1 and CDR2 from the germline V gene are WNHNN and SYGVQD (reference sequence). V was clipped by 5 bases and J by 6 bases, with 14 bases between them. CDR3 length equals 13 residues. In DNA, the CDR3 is TGCGCCAGCAGTAGAGGAGTATCGGTCGAGCAGTACTTC. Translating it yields CASSRGVSVEQYF.

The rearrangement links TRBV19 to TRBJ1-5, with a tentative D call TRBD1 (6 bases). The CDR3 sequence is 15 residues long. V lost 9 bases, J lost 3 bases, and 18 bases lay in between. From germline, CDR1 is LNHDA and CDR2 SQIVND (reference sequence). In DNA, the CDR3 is TGTGCCAGCGGGAACAGGGCTGTGGACAATCAGCCCCAGCATTTT. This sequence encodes CASGNRAVDNQPQHF.

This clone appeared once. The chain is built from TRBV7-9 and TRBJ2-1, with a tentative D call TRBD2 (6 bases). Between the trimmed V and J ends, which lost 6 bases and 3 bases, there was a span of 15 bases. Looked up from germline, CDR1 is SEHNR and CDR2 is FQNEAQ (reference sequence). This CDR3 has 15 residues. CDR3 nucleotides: TGTGCCAGCAGAGCTGGGATCGGGGGCTACAATGAGCAGTTCTTC. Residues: CASRAGIGGYNEQFF.